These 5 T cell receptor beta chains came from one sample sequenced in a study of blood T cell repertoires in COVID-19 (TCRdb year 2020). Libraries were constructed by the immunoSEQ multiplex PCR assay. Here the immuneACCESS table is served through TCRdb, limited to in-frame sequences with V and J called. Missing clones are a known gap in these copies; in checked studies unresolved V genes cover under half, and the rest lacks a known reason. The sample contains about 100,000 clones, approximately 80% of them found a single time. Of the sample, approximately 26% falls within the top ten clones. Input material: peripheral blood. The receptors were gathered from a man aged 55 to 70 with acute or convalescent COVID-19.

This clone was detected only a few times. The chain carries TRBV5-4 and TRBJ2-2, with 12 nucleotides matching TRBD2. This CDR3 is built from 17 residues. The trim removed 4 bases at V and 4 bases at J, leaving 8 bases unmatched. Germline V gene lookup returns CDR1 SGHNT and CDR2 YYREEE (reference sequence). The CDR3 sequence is CASSPMTSGSITGELFF. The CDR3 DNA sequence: TGTGCCAGCAGCCCCATGACTAGCGGGAGTATCACCGGGGAGCTGTTTTTT.

The CDR3 nucleotides read TGCAGTGCTAGTCCAGAGGACGAGCAGTACTTC. This sequence encodes CSASPEDEQYF. The rearrangement joins TRBV20-1 to TRBJ2-7; D uncertain. This CDR3 has 11 amino acids. Germline V gene lookup returns CDR1 DFQATT and CDR2 SNEGSKA (reference sequence). V gave up 3 bases and J gave up 5 bases, with 8 bases separating them.

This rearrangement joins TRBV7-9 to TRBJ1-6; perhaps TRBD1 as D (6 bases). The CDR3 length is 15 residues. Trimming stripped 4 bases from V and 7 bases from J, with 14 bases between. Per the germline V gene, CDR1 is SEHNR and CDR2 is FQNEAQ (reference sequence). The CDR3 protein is CASSSRGARNSPLHF. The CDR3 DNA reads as TGTGCCAGCAGCTCGCGGGGGGCTCGCAATTCACCCCTCCACTTT.

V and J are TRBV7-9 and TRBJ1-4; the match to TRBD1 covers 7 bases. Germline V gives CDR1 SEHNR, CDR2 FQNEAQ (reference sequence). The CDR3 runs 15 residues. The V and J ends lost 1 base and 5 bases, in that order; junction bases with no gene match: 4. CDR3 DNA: TGTGCCAGCAGCTTAGGGGGGACAGTGAATGAAAAACTGTTTTTT. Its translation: CASSLGGTVNEKLFF.

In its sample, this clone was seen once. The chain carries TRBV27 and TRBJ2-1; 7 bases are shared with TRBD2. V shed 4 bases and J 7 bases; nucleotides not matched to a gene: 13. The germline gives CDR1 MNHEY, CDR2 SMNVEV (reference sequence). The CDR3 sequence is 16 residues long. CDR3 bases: TGTGCCAGCAGTTATTCCAGTGGTACAGCGGGAAATGAGCAGTTCTTC. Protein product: CASSYSSGTAGNEQFF.